This record covers a single TCR beta chain. The CDR3 has 13 amino acids. Trimming took 3 bases from V and 1 from J; bases not matched to a gene: 1. Germline V lookup: CDR1 SGDLS, CDR2 YYNGEE. These data are taken from a study of blood T cell repertoires in COVID-19. Study background: Sources were T cells, B-cell-depleted T cells, or PBMCs; the material itself was cDNA or gDNA.

The repertoire was sequenced with immunoSEQ multiplex PCR; TCRdb's copy has only in-frame clones and lacks some. The sample lists 210,000 or so clones, more than 70% seen once, with under 3.5% in the top ten. This chain links TRBV9 with TRBJ2-7; the match to TRBD1 covers 7 bases. The source material was peripheral blood. The sequence came from a man aged 50 to 60 with active or convalescent COVID-19. The CDR3 protein is CASSGGQSYEQYF. The CDR3 bases are TGTGCCAGCAGCGGGGGACAGTCCTACGAGCAGTACTTC.